Shown below are 28 T cell receptor beta chains from a single sample sequenced in a study of cytomegalovirus exposure and HLA in healthy donors. PCR amplification relied on 60 Vbeta primers (plus 13 Jbeta primers). Profiled with immunoSEQ multiplex PCR; TCRdb holds only in-frame clones, not every one. The sample records 120,000 or so clones, about 68% being singletons. The sample consisted of PBMCs. Receptors were obtained from a man aged 35-49 years in good health and CMV-seropositive.

This clone turned up a few times. This sequence joins TRBV29-1 and TRBJ2-5, with D perhaps TRBD2 (7 bases). The germline V gene encodes CDR1 SQVTM and CDR2 ANQGSEA. This CDR3 comprises 13 residues. V was cut by 3 bases and J by 6 bases, with 14 bases left in between. The CDR3 DNA follows: TGCAGCGTTGATCTGAGGGGGGGAAAGACCCAGTACTTC. This codes for CSVDLRGGKTQYF.

The V and J genes are TRBV9 and TRBJ2-2, with a possible D match to TRBD2 (6 bases). V was shortened by 1 base and J by 0 bases, with 19 bases between the two germline ends. This CDR3 region has 19 residues. CDR1 and CDR2 from the germline V gene are SGDLS and YYNGEE. Here the CDR3 DNA reads TGTGCCAGCAGCGTAACCTCTGAGCGGGCGACCCCGAACACCGGGGAGCTGTTTTTT. Its protein product is CASSVTSERATPNTGELFF.

This chain joins TRBV6-5 and TRBJ1-5; the match to TRBD1 covers 7 bases. CDR3 length equals 15 residues. V lost 2 bases and J lost 4; bases outside the gene matches: 5. CDR1 is MNHEY, CDR2 SVGAGI, per germline. The CDR3 region is CASSYRQGQNQPQHF. DNA of the CDR3: TGTGCCAGCAGTTACCGACAGGGACAAAATCAGCCCCAGCATTTT.

The chain uses TRBV5-1 and TRBJ1-2; possibly TRBD1 for D (6 bases). V lost 6 bases to trimming and J lost 1 base, with 13 bases between them. The CDR3 is 14 residues long. CDR1 and CDR2 from the germline V gene are SGHRS and YFSETQ. The CDR3 DNA reads as TGCGCCAGCACCGAGGACAGCAATAACTATGGCTACACCTTC. Its protein is CASTEDSNNYGYTF.

The chain employs TRBV9 and TRBJ1-4; a possible D gene is TRBD1 (6 bases). This CDR3 is built from 15 residues. Germline CDR1 and CDR2: SGDLS and YYNGEE. V was cut by 4 bases and J by 4 bases, with 14 bases left in between. Written as DNA, the CDR3 is TGTGCCAGCAGCCCATGGGACACGAGTAATGAAAAACTGTTTTTT. It yields the protein CASSPWDTSNEKLFF.

In this sample, this clone turned up once. The chain recombines TRBV2 with TRBJ1-4; no firm D call. The germline gives CDR1 SNHLY, CDR2 FYNNEI. Trimming cost V 0 bases and J 0 bases, with 14 bases left between them. There are 18 residues in the CDR3. This chain's CDR3 is CASSEAREEFATNEKLFF. The CDR3 DNA reads TGTGCCAGCAGTGAAGCTAGAGAAGAGTTCGCAACTAATGAAAAACTGTTTTTT. The full variable domain, completed using reference TRBV2 and TRBJ1-4, is EPEVTQTPSHQVTQMGQEVILRCVPISNHLYFYWYRQILGQKVEFLVSFYNNEISEKSEIFDDQFSVERPDGSNFTLKIRSTKLEDSAMYFCASSEAREEFATNEKLFFGSGTQLSVL.

CDR3 DNA: TGTGCCAGCAGCTTGGGCGGAAACTCTGGGGCCAACGTCCTGACTTTC. This sequence encodes CASSLGGNSGANVLTF. The chain couples TRBV5-4 to TRBJ2-6; D is ambiguous. V was clipped by 0 bases and J by 0 bases, with 7 bases between them. The CDR3 is made up of 16 amino acids. The germline V gene encodes CDR1 SGHNT and CDR2 YYREEE (reference sequence).

The chain combines TRBV4-1 with TRBJ1-1; 10 bases fit TRBD1. This CDR3 region has 15 residues. The germline V gene encodes CDR1 MGHRA and CDR2 YSYEKL. Trimming removed 4 bases from V and 1 base from J; junction bases left unmatched: 3. In DNA, the CDR3 is TGCGCCAGCAGCCCGGGACAGGGGAGGAACACTGAAGCTTTCTTT. As protein: CASSPGQGRNTEAFF.

The chain is built from TRBV9 and TRBJ2-2, with 9 positions matching TRBD1. This CDR3 region has 16 residues. Unmatched junction bases numbered 7, after V lost 2 bases and J lost 5 bases. Germline CDR1 is SGDLS and CDR2 is YYNGEE. CDR3 DNA: TGTGCCAGCAGCGTTCGGACAGGGGAGGGAACCGGGGAGCTGTTTTTT. Its protein is CASSVRTGEGTGELFF.

The rearrangement uses TRBV6-6 and TRBJ2-4; D perhaps matches TRBD1 (6 bases). This CDR3 has 13 amino acids. CDR1 and CDR2 (germline): MNHNY, SVGAGI (reference sequence). The ends were cut back, 5 bases at V and 8 bases at J, with 13 bases in the middle. In DNA, the CDR3 is TGTGCCAGCAGTGCCGGGACATTGGACATTCAGTACTTC. It codes for CASSAGTLDIQYF.

The chain employs TRBV12-5 and TRBJ2-7; TRBD1 agrees at 7 bases. From germline, CDR1 is LGHNT and CDR2 FRNRAP. V was pared by 2 bases and J by 2 bases, with 12 bases of the junction left unmatched. The CDR3 runs to 17 residues. CDR3 in DNA: TGTGCTAGTGGTTTGTCCCCCCGACAGGGACCTACCTACGAGCAGTACTTC. It translates to CASGLSPRQGPTYEQYF. Combining the CDR3 with reference TRBV12-5 and TRBJ2-7 gives the whole variable domain DARVTQTPRHKVTEMGQEVTMRCQPILGHNTVFWYRQTMMQGLELLAYFRNRAPLDDSGMPKDRFSAEMPDATLATLKIQPSEPRDSAVYFCASGLSPRQGPTYEQYFGPGTRLTVT.

The gene calls are TRBV7-2 and TRBJ2-2; a possible D gene is TRBD1 (5 bases). CDR1 and CDR2 (germline): SGHTA, FQGNSA. Trimming took 2 bases from V and 1 from J, leaving 5 bases between them. The length of the CDR3 is 14 residues. The CDR3 loop reads CASSLQGNTGELFF. CDR3 sequence (DNA): TGTGCCAGCAGCTTACAGGGGAACACCGGGGAGCTGTTTTTT.

V usage is TRBV28 and J usage is TRBJ1-2; 8 positions agree with TRBD1. This CDR3 comprises 15 residues. Germline V CDR1 and CDR2: MDHEN, SYDVKM. V trimming: 2 bases; J trimming: 2 bases; junction bases outside the gene matches: 4. The DNA of the CDR3 is TGTGCCAGCAGTTTACTAGGGACAGGCAACTATGGCTACACCTTC. Translated, it gives CASSLLGTGNYGYTF.

The gene calls are TRBV5-6 and TRBJ2-7; 11 bases align to TRBD1. CDR1 SGHDT and CDR2 YYEEEE come from the germline V gene. The CDR3 runs to 17 residues. With V trimmed by 0 bases and J by 4 bases, 9 bases remained unmatched. The CDR3 DNA is TGTGCCAGCAGCTTGGGCCCCCCGGGACAGGGGGTTTACGAGCAGTACTTC. Translated, it gives CASSLGPPGQGVYEQYF.

This clone was detected a few times. The chain uses TRBV2 and TRBJ2-3; maybe TRBD1 (6 bases). Germline V gene lookup returns CDR1 SNHLY and CDR2 FYNNEI. Trimming pared 1 base from V and 2 bases from J, leaving 10 bases between. CDR3 length equals 15 residues. Here the CDR3 reads CASSEDRAVTDTQYF. The CDR3 DNA is TGTGCCAGCAGTGAAGACAGGGCAGTCACAGATACGCAGTATTTT.

This sequence joins TRBV6-4 and TRBJ2-1, with a tentative D call TRBD2 (5 bases). The CDR3 covers 15 residues. The germline V gene encodes CDR1 MRHNA and CDR2 SNTAGT. Trimming took off 0 bases at V and 5 bases at J, with 11 bases between the two ends. The chain's CDR3 is CASSDSVGGNNEQFF. The CDR3 bases are TGTGCCAGCAGTGACTCGGTTGGAGGCAACAATGAGCAGTTCTTC.

This chain links TRBV30 with TRBJ2-1, with 10 nucleotides matching TRBD2. The V gene end was trimmed by 5 bases and the J gene end by 3 bases; junction bases not matched to a gene: 7. Germline CDR1 and CDR2: GTSNPN and SVGIG (reference sequence). CDR3 size: 15 residues. CDR3 residues: CAWGQERGGYNEQFF. The DNA for the CDR3 is TGTGCCTGGGGTCAGGAGCGGGGGGGCTACAATGAGCAGTTCTTC.

The V call is TRBV19, the J call TRBJ1-5; no reliable D call. Trimming cost V 2 bases and J 1 base, with 9 bases left between them. The CDR3 contains 15 residues. In germline, CDR1 is LNHDA, CDR2 SQIVND (reference sequence). Here the CDR3 DNA reads TGTGCCAGTAGTATAACGGGGAGCAGCAATCAGCCCCAGCATTTT. Translating it yields CASSITGSSNQPQHF.

This clone showed up just a few times. The CDR3 nucleotides are TGTGCCAGCAGCCGGACAGGGGATGGTGGAGGAAACACCATATATTTT. Amino acid sequence: CASSRTGDGGGNTIYF. The chain links TRBV6-6 to TRBJ1-3; 9 nucleotides align to TRBD1. V trimming: 6 bases; J trimming: 4 bases; junction bases outside the gene matches: 10. CDR1 is MNHNY, CDR2 SVGAGI, per germline (reference sequence). The CDR3 has 16 amino acids.

CDR3 sequence reads: CAWTRRDRVGEQYF. The CDR3 region has the DNA TGTGCCTGGACACGCCGGGACAGGGTAGGCGAGCAGTACTTC. The J gene is TRBJ2-7, the V gene TRBV30; TRBD1 matches at 9 bases. This CDR3 has 14 residues. With V trimmed by 4 bases and J by 6 bases, 10 bases remained unmatched. Germline CDR1 and CDR2: GTSNPN and SVGIG (reference sequence).

The chain joins TRBV4-2 to TRBJ2-6; 7 nucleotides line up with TRBD2. The CDR3 runs to 14 residues. V was clipped by 8 bases and J by 4 bases; unmatched bases: 5. Germline CDR1 LGHNA, CDR2 YNFKEQ. DNA for the CDR3: TGTGCCAGCCGGGGGGATTCAGGGGCCAACGTCCTGACTTTC. It codes for CASRGDSGANVLTF.

The V gene is TRBV4-2, the J gene TRBJ2-3; 14 nucleotides align to TRBD2. Trimming took 3 bases from V and 3 from J; bases not matched to a gene: 8. The length of the CDR3 is 18 residues. Per germline, CDR1 LGHNA and CDR2 YNFKEQ. The CDR3 DNA sequence: TGTGCCAGCAGCCAGGGCCGACTAGCGGGAGGGGGTACAGATACGCAGTATTTT. Protein: CASSQGRLAGGGTDTQYF.

The chain combines TRBV7-2 with TRBJ1-1; perhaps TRBD1 as D (5 bases). Per the germline V gene, CDR1 is SGHTA and CDR2 is FQGNSA. The CDR3 loop spans 14 amino acids. The V end was cut by 5 bases, the J end by 1 base, with 11 bases between. For the CDR3, the DNA is TGTGCCAGCAGCCCCGGGGGGAAGAACACTGAAGCTTTCTTT. Translating it yields CASSPGGKNTEAFF.

This clone has just a few counts. The chain is built from TRBV5-1 and TRBJ2-2, with D perhaps TRBD2 (5 bases). V was trimmed by 0 bases and J by 7 bases, leaving 10 bases between them. Germline-derived CDR1 and CDR2 are SGHRS and YFSETQ. This CDR3 contains 14 residues. Here the CDR3 reads CASSLVLGDGELFF. CDR3 DNA sequence: TGCGCCAGCAGCTTGGTGCTCGGGGACGGGGAGCTGTTTTTT. Full variable domain (remainder filled in from reference TRBV5-1 and TRBJ2-2): KAGVTQTPRYLIKTRGQQVTLSCSPISGHRSVSWYQQTPGQGLQFLFEYFSETQRNKGNFPGRFSGRQFSNSRSEMNVSTLELGDSALYLCASSLVLGDGELFFGEGSRLTVL.

The V call is TRBV4-2, the J call TRBJ1-4; possible D gene TRBD1, 6 bases. V was clipped by 4 bases and J by 8 bases, with 20 bases between them. This CDR3 region has 16 residues. CDR1 and CDR2 from the germline V gene are LGHNA and YNFKEQ. The CDR3 DNA reads TGTGCCAGCAGCCCCACATCCGCCGGACAGCGGGAAAAACTGTTTTTT. Protein product: CASSPTSAGQREKLFF.

The chain has TRBV6-4 and TRBJ2-2; D is undetermined. Germline V gene lookup returns CDR1 MRHNA and CDR2 SNTAGT. The CDR3 runs to 13 residues. V was trimmed by 4 bases and J by 2 bases, leaving 5 bases between them. CDR3 loop: CASSGSNTGELFF. The CDR3 DNA reads TGTGCCAGCAGTGGCAGTAACACCGGGGAGCTGTTTTTT.

The chain recombines TRBV14 with TRBJ2-3, with TRBD2 identical over 8 bases. J gave up 3 bases and V 4 bases, and 6 bases lay outside the gene matches. Germline V gene sequence: CDR1 SGHDN, CDR2 FVKESK. This CDR3 is built from 15 residues. CDR3: CASSPIGGGTDTQYF. For the CDR3, the DNA is TGTGCCAGCAGCCCAATCGGGGGGGGAACAGATACGCAGTATTTT.

A word on this clone: Here the CDR3 omits its conserved ending phenylalanine or tryptophan, so a read error is the likely source. The DNA is left out, because the CDR3 cannot be placed on it with certainty; the CDR3 is given as TCRdb lists it. The chain couples TRBV30 to TRBJ2-7; the DNA was not used to check the table's D call, TRBD1. In germline, CDR1 is GTSNPN, CDR2 SVGIG (reference sequence). The CDR3 is 12 amino acids long, termini counted. CDR3 amino acids: CAWSVPDRGVQI.